The rows below give T cell receptor beta chains drawn from one sample of a study of cytomegalovirus exposure and HLA in healthy donors. Generated by immunoSEQ multiplex PCR, the TCRdb table keeps only in-frame clones and is missing some. The sample consists of 130,000 to 150,000 clones, approximately 74% of them appearing once. Sequenced: PBMCs. These receptors were obtained from a man younger than 30 in good health and CMV-seropositive. CDR3s include the opening cysteine and the closing phenylalanine or tryptophan. The D gene is left open where the match is weak. Clone size is given for some rows only: seen once, a few or many times, or a class if the clone is expanded.

d_call: NA; clone_size: NA; j_call: TRBJ1-5; v_call: TRBV28; cdr3_aa: CASSLPEGVAQPQHF; cdr3_nt: TGTGCCAGCAGTTTACCAGAGGGGGTAGCGCAGCCCCAGCATTTT
d_call: NA; clone_size: NA; j_call: TRBJ2-1; v_call: TRBV27; cdr3_aa: CASSFLGISEQFF; cdr3_nt: TGTGCCAGCAGTTTCCTTGGCATCTCTGAGCAGTTCTTC
d_call: TRBD1; clone_size: NA; j_call: TRBJ2-7; v_call: TRBV29-1; cdr3_aa: CSVGTGNSYEQYF; cdr3_nt: TGCAGCGTCGGGACAGGGAACTCCTACGAGCAGTACTTC
d_call: NA; clone_size: once; j_call: TRBJ1-5; v_call: TRBV6-5; cdr3_aa: CASSYSRSHQPQHF; cdr3_nt: TGTGCCAGCAGTTACTCGCGGTCGCATCAGCCCCAGCATTTT
d_call: NA; clone_size: few; j_call: TRBJ1-3; v_call: TRBV10-3; cdr3_aa: CATQDPGQGNTIYF; cdr3_nt: TGTGCCACCCAGGACCCCGGACAGGGAAACACCATATATTTT
d_call: TRBD1; clone_size: NA; j_call: TRBJ2-7; v_call: TRBV5-1; cdr3_aa: CASSLAFDRGSYEQYF; cdr3_nt: TGCGCCAGCAGCTTGGCGTTTGACAGGGGAAGCTACGAGCAGTACTTC
d_call: NA; clone_size: NA; j_call: TRBJ1-1; v_call: TRBV7-8; cdr3_aa: CASSFTGSSEAFF; cdr3_nt: TGTGCCAGCAGCTTCACAGGGAGTTCTGAAGCTTTCTTT
d_call: NA; clone_size: once; j_call: TRBJ2-7; v_call: TRBV5-1; cdr3_aa: CASSSQGTSYEQYF; cdr3_nt: TGCGCCAGCAGCTCGCAGGGGACCTCCTACGAGCAGTACTTC
d_call: TRBD2; clone_size: NA; j_call: TRBJ2-7; v_call: TRBV11-3; cdr3_aa: CASSGRGNYEQYF; cdr3_nt: TGTGCCAGCAGTGGGAGGGGTAACTACGAGCAGTACTTC
d_call: TRBD2; clone_size: NA; j_call: TRBJ2-1; v_call: TRBV5-1; cdr3_aa: CASTPSGTSYNEQFF; cdr3_nt: TGCGCCAGCACCCCTAGCGGGACTTCCTACAATGAGCAGTTCTTC
d_call: NA; clone_size: NA; j_call: TRBJ2-7; v_call: TRBV10-2; cdr3_aa: CASSDPSVTYEQYF; cdr3_nt: TGCGCCAGCAGTGATCCTAGCGTAACCTACGAGCAGTACTTC
d_call: TRBD2; clone_size: NA; j_call: TRBJ2-1; v_call: TRBV5-4; cdr3_aa: CASSLGGPSGDSYNEQFF; cdr3_nt: TGTGCCAGCAGCTTGGGGGGCCCTAGCGGGGACTCCTACAATGAGCAGTTCTTC
d_call: NA; clone_size: NA; j_call: TRBJ1-5; v_call: TRBV5-6; cdr3_aa: CASSFGGVVGNQPQHF; cdr3_nt: TGTGCCAGCAGCTTCGGGGGGGTGGTTGGCAATCAGCCCCAGCATTTT
d_call: NA; clone_size: NA; j_call: TRBJ2-5; v_call: TRBV5-4; cdr3_aa: CASSPELFEETQYF; cdr3_nt: TGTGCCAGCAGCCCCGAACTTTTCGAAGAGACCCAGTACTTC
d_call: TRBD1; clone_size: NA; j_call: TRBJ2-1; v_call: TRBV9; cdr3_aa: CASSPGQGPRSSYNEQFF; cdr3_nt: TGTGCCAGCAGCCCGGGACAGGGTCCCCGAAGCTCCTACAATGAGCAGTTCTTC
d_call: NA; clone_size: NA; j_call: TRBJ2-1; v_call: TRBV5-4; cdr3_aa: CASSLGVGGARYEQFF; cdr3_nt: TGTGCCAGCAGCTTGGGTGTTGGGGGGGCTAGGTATGAGCAGTTCTTC
d_call: TRBD2; clone_size: few; j_call: TRBJ2-7; v_call: TRBV6-6; cdr3_aa: CASGPGGSISEQYF; cdr3_nt: TGTGCCAGCGGCCCCGGCGGGAGCATATCCGAGCAGTACTTC
d_call: NA; clone_size: once; j_call: TRBJ2-6; v_call: TRBV18; cdr3_aa: CASSPWGASGANVLTF; cdr3_nt: TGTGCCAGCTCACCATGGGGCGCCTCTGGGGCCAACGTCCTGACTTTC
d_call: NA; clone_size: few; j_call: TRBJ2-7; v_call: TRBV10-3; cdr3_aa: CAISAGVSYEQYF; cdr3_nt: TGTGCCATCAGTGCGGGGGTTTCCTACGAGCAGTACTTC
d_call: NA; clone_size: NA; j_call: TRBJ2-2; v_call: TRBV5-4; cdr3_aa: CASSSGTRNTGELFF; cdr3_nt: TGTGCCAGCAGCTCGGGGACACGGAACACCGGGGAGCTGTTTTTT
d_call: NA; clone_size: NA; j_call: TRBJ2-7; v_call: TRBV27; cdr3_aa: CASSLYPVGTVPSSYEQYF; cdr3_nt: TGTGCCAGCAGTTTATACCCCGTTGGAACGGTCCCTAGCTCCTACGAGCAGTACTTC
d_call: TRBD2; clone_size: NA; j_call: TRBJ2-7; v_call: TRBV11-2; cdr3_aa: CASSPGGEQYF; cdr3_nt: TGTGCCAGCAGCCCCGGGGGGGAGCAGTACTTC
d_call: TRBD1; clone_size: NA; j_call: TRBJ2-7; v_call: TRBV19; cdr3_aa: CASRRSGTGGYEQYF; cdr3_nt: TGTGCCAGTAGGCGGTCCGGGACAGGGGGCTACGAGCAGTACTTC
d_call: NA; clone_size: few; j_call: TRBJ2-7; v_call: TRBV6-6; cdr3_aa: CASALSESYEQYF; cdr3_nt: TGTGCCAGCGCCCTTAGCGAGTCCTACGAGCAGTACTTC
d_call: NA; clone_size: few; j_call: TRBJ1-1; v_call: TRBV6-5; cdr3_aa: CASSLKGNTEAFF; cdr3_nt: TGTGCCAGCAGTTTGAAGGGGAATACTGAAGCTTTCTTT
d_call: TRBD1; clone_size: NA; j_call: TRBJ1-2; v_call: TRBV4-2; cdr3_aa: CASSQGGTGDYGYTF; cdr3_nt: TGTGCCAGCAGCCAAGGAGGGACAGGGGACTATGGCTACACCTTC
d_call: NA; clone_size: NA; j_call: TRBJ1-1; v_call: TRBV6-5; cdr3_aa: CASSYSVGGNTEAFF; cdr3_nt: TGTGCCAGCAGTTATTCGGTAGGGGGGAACACTGAAGCTTTCTTT
d_call: TRBD2; clone_size: NA; j_call: TRBJ2-2; v_call: TRBV5-4; cdr3_aa: CASSLQREGDRELFF; cdr3_nt: TGTGCCAGCAGCTTGCAGCGGGAGGGGGACCGGGAGCTGTTTTTT
d_call: TRBD1; clone_size: NA; j_call: TRBJ1-5; v_call: TRBV19; cdr3_aa: CASSELLQGAQPQHF; cdr3_nt: TGTGCCAGTAGCGAATTACTTCAGGGGGCTCAGCCCCAGCATTTT
d_call: NA; clone_size: NA; j_call: TRBJ1-6; v_call: TRBV4-1; cdr3_aa: CASSHLRGRSSPLHF; cdr3_nt: TGCGCCAGCAGCCACCTGCGCGGTCGTAGCTCACCCCTCCACTTT
d_call: NA; clone_size: NA; j_call: TRBJ1-2; v_call: TRBV18; cdr3_aa: CASSPAGSKGGYGYTF; cdr3_nt: TGTGCCAGCTCACCGGCAGGCTCTAAGGGAGGGTATGGCTACACCTTC
d_call: NA; clone_size: NA; j_call: TRBJ2-3; v_call: TRBV30; cdr3_aa: CAWAGTGTDTQYF; cdr3_nt: TGTGCCTGGGCCGGGACTGGCACAGATACGCAGTATTTT
d_call: TRBD1; clone_size: NA; j_call: TRBJ1-5; v_call: TRBV6-5; cdr3_aa: CASSMDRDGQPQHF; cdr3_nt: TGTGCCAGCAGTATGGACAGGGATGGCCAGCCCCAGCATTTT
d_call: TRBD1; clone_size: NA; j_call: TRBJ1-2; v_call: TRBV29-1; cdr3_aa: CSVESQGGDYGYTF; cdr3_nt: TGCAGCGTTGAATCACAGGGGGGAGACTATGGCTACACCTTC
d_call: TRBD2; clone_size: NA; j_call: TRBJ2-3; v_call: TRBV7-2; cdr3_aa: CASSFYPSGLLTDTQYF; cdr3_nt: TGTGCCAGCAGCTTTTACCCTAGCGGGTTACTCACAGATACGCAGTATTTT
d_call: NA; clone_size: once; j_call: TRBJ1-1; v_call: TRBV19; cdr3_aa: CASNLQGGIEAFF; cdr3_nt: TGTGCCAGTAACCTACAGGGAGGGATTGAAGCTTTCTTT
d_call: NA; clone_size: NA; j_call: TRBJ2-1; v_call: TRBV28; cdr3_aa: CASSLVRNEQFF; cdr3_nt: TGTGCCAGCAGTTTAGTTCGGAATGAGCAGTTCTTC
d_call: TRBD2; clone_size: NA; j_call: TRBJ2-1; v_call: TRBV5-1; cdr3_aa: CASSLNSGSIDEQFF; cdr3_nt: TGCGCCAGCAGCCTAAATAGCGGGAGCATCGATGAGCAGTTCTTC
d_call: TRBD2; clone_size: few; j_call: TRBJ2-3; v_call: TRBV11-2; cdr3_aa: CASSPRLAGPTDTQYF; cdr3_nt: TGTGCCAGCAGCCCTCGACTAGCGGGACCCACAGATACGCAGTATTTT
d_call: TRBD1; clone_size: NA; j_call: TRBJ1-1; v_call: TRBV2; cdr3_aa: CASKANPGQGNTEAFF; cdr3_nt: TGTGCCAGCAAAGCAAATCCGGGACAGGGGAACACTGAAGCTTTCTTT
d_call: NA; clone_size: NA; j_call: TRBJ2-5; v_call: TRBV21-1; cdr3_aa: CASSKEPGAFQETQYF; cdr3_nt: TGTGCCAGCAGCAAAGAGCCAGGGGCCTTCCAAGAGACCCAGTACTTC
d_call: NA; clone_size: NA; j_call: TRBJ1-2; v_call: TRBV15; cdr3_aa: CATSRNRGGYYGYTF; cdr3_nt: TGTGCCACCAGCAGAAACCGGGGGGGCTACTATGGCTACACCTTC
d_call: NA; clone_size: NA; j_call: TRBJ2-7; v_call: TRBV10-2; cdr3_aa: CASSASSTGSSYEQYF; cdr3_nt: TGCGCCAGCAGTGCCTCTAGTACCGGGAGCTCCTACGAGCAGTACTTC
d_call: TRBD2; clone_size: NA; j_call: TRBJ2-1; v_call: TRBV12-5; cdr3_aa: CASGPEGLAGTQFF; cdr3_nt: TGTGCTAGTGGTCCCGAGGGACTAGCGGGAACGCAGTTCTTC
d_call: NA; clone_size: NA; j_call: TRBJ2-1; v_call: TRBV2; cdr3_aa: CASKSGEQFF; cdr3_nt: TGTGCCAGCAAGAGCGGTGAGCAGTTCTTC
d_call: NA; clone_size: few; j_call: TRBJ2-7; v_call: TRBV28; cdr3_aa: CASSKGGTYEQYF; cdr3_nt: TGTGCCAGCAGTAAAGGAGGAACCTACGAGCAGTACTTC
d_call: TRBD1; clone_size: NA; j_call: TRBJ2-7; v_call: TRBV6-1; cdr3_aa: CASRDRGQEYEQYF; cdr3_nt: TGTGCCAGCAGGGACAGGGGGCAAGAGTACGAGCAGTACTTC
d_call: NA; clone_size: NA; j_call: TRBJ2-1; v_call: TRBV5-1; cdr3_aa: CASSLNIAAYNEQFF; cdr3_nt: TGCGCCAGCAGCTTGAATATCGCAGCCTACAATGAGCAGTTCTTC
d_call: TRBD1; clone_size: NA; j_call: TRBJ2-3; v_call: TRBV5-5; cdr3_aa: CASSLGDRGRSDTQYF; cdr3_nt: TGTGCCAGCAGCTTGGGGGACAGGGGGCGGTCAGATACGCAGTATTTT
d_call: TRBD1; clone_size: NA; j_call: TRBJ2-5; v_call: TRBV30; cdr3_aa: CAWSATGGETQYF; cdr3_nt: TGTGCCTGGAGTGCGACAGGGGGAGAGACCCAGTACTTC